These 3 T cell receptor beta chains were sequenced from one sample in a study of siplizumab effects on memory and regulatory T cells (dated by TCRdb to between 2018 and 2021). Receptor libraries were prepared by the immunoSEQ multiplex PCR assay. Imported from immuneACCESS, the table was reduced by TCRdb to in-frame sequences with V and J called. These copies leave out some clones; in studies compared against another copy, an unresolved V gene accounts for under half, and the cause of the remainder is not known. Present in this sample are tens of thousands of clones, 96% of which were seen just once. Around 0.03% of the sample belongs to the ten largest clones. Material: naive CD4+ T cells sorted from blood. According to the study, the label for this sample's cell subset or site signals: unstimulated naive T cells. These receptors originate from a human donor in good health.

The chain uses TRBV29-1 and TRBJ2-1; tentatively, D is TRBD1 (5 bases). Trimming left V 4 bases short and J 1 base short, with 8 bases between. The CDR3 extends over 13 amino acids. The germline gives CDR1 SQVTM, CDR2 ANQGSEA. The CDR3 spells CSVVRQSYNEQFF. CDR3 bases: TGCAGCGTTGTGCGACAGTCCTACAATGAGCAGTTCTTC.

V usage is TRBV7-7 and J usage is TRBJ2-6; the D is unclear. The V end lost 5 bases, the J end lost 0 bases, and 11 bases lay between the germline ends. CDR3 length equals 16 residues. Germline V gives CDR1 SSHAT, CDR2 FNYEAQ (reference sequence). The CDR3 nucleotides are TGTGCCAGCAGCACACCAGGTGACTCTGGGGCCAACGTCCTGACTTTC. It is translated as CASSTPGDSGANVLTF.

The chain combines TRBV28 with TRBJ1-1, with TRBD1 identical over 8 bases. The CDR3 totals 14 residues. Looked up from germline, CDR1 is MDHEN and CDR2 is SYDVKM. V trimming: 8 bases; J trimming: 10 bases; junction bases outside the gene matches: 15. The chain's CDR3 is CASQTRAGGRRAFF. The CDR3 DNA follows: TGTGCCAGCCAGACGAGGGCAGGGGGCCGAAGAGCTTTCTTT.